This TCR gamma chain stems from a study of gamma-delta T cells after stem cell transplantation. Germline loops: CDR1 GITISATS, CDR2 ISYDGTV (reference sequence). V gave up 3 bases and J gave up 7 bases; unmatched junction bases: 6. The CDR3 spans 12 residues. TCRdb re-analyzed the RT-PCR reads via CATT. The sample contains around 330 gamma-chain clones, approximately 15% of which appear only once. The sample consisted of gamma-delta T cells. The chain has TRGV9 and TRGJ1 or TRGJ2. The TCR originated in a human donor. It is not recorded whose cells these are; they may come from a transplant donor. CDR3 DNA sequence: TGTGCCTTGTGGGAGCGTCGGTATAAGAAACTCTTT. Translated: CALWERRYKKLF.